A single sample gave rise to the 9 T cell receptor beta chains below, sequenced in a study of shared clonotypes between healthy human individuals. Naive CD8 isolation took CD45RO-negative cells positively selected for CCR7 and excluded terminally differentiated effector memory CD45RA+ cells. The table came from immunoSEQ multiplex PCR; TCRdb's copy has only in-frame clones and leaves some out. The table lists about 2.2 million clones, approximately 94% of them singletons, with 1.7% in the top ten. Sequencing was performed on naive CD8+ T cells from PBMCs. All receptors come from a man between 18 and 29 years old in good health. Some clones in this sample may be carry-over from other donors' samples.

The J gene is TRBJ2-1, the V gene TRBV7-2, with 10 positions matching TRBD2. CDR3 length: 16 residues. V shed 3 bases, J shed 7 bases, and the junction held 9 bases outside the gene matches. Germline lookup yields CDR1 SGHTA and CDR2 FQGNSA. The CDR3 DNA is TGTGCCAGCAGCTTTCCCGGGACTAGCGTCGGAAATGAGCAGTTCTTC. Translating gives CASSFPGTSVGNEQFF. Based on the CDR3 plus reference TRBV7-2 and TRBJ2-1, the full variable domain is GAGVSQSPSNKVTEKGKDVELRCDPISGHTALYWYRQSLGQGLEFLIYFQGNSAPDKSGLPSDRFSAERTGGSVSTLTIQRTQQEDSAVYLCASSFPGTSVGNEQFFGPGTRLTVL.

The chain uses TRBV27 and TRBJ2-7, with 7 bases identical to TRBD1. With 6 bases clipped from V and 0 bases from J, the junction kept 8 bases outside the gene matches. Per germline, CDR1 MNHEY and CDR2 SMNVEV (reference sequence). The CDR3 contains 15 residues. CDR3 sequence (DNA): TGTGCCAGCAGGTTCCGGGACAGACTCTCCTACGAGCAGTACTTC. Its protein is CASRFRDRLSYEQYF.

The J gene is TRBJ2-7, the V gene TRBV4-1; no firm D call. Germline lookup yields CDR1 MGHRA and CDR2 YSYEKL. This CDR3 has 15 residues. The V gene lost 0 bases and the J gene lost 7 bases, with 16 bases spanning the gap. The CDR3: CASSQDVSQSKEQYF. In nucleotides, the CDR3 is TGCGCCAGCAGCCAAGACGTGTCCCAGTCTAAGGAGCAGTACTTC.

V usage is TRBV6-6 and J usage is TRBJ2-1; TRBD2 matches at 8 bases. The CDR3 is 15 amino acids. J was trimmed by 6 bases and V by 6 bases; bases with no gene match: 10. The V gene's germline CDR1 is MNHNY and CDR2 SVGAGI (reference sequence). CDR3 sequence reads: CASSLLAERSNEQFF. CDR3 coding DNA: TGTGCCAGCAGCCTACTAGCGGAGAGATCCAATGAGCAGTTCTTC.

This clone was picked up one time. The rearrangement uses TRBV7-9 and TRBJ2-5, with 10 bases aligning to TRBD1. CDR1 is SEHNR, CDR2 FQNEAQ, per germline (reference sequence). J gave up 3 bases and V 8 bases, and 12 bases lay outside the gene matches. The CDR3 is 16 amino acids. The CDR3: CASASRTGGYEETQYF. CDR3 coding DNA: TGTGCCAGCGCATCCCGGACAGGGGGATACGAAGAGACCCAGTACTTC.

The CDR3 coding sequence is TGTGCCTGGACTCCACCCACAGCCAGCTCCTACGAGCAGTACTTC. This encodes CAWTPPTASSYEQYF. J is TRBJ2-7 and V is TRBV30; no definite D call. CDR3 size: 15 residues. V was trimmed by 4 bases and J by 0 bases, leaving 16 bases between them. CDR1 is GTSNPN and CDR2 is SVGIG in the germline V gene (reference sequence).

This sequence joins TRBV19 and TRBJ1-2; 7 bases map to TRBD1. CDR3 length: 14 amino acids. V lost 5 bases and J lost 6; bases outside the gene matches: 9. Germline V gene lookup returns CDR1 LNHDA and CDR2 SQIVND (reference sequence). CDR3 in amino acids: CASSLMTGSHGYTF. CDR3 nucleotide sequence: TGTGCCAGTAGTCTTATGACAGGGTCCCATGGCTACACCTTC.

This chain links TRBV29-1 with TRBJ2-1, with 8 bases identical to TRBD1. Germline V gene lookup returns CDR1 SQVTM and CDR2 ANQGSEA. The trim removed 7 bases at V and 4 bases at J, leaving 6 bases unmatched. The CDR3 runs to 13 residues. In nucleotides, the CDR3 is TGCAGCGCTCGGGACAGGAGTTACAATGAGCAGTTCTTC. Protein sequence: CSARDRSYNEQFF.

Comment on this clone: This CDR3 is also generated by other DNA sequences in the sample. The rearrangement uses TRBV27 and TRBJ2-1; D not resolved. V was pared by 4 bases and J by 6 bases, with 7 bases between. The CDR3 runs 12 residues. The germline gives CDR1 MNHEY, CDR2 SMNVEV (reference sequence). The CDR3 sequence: CASSSPPNEQFF. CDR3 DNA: TGTGCCAGCAGTTCCCCTCCCAATGAGCAGTTCTTC.